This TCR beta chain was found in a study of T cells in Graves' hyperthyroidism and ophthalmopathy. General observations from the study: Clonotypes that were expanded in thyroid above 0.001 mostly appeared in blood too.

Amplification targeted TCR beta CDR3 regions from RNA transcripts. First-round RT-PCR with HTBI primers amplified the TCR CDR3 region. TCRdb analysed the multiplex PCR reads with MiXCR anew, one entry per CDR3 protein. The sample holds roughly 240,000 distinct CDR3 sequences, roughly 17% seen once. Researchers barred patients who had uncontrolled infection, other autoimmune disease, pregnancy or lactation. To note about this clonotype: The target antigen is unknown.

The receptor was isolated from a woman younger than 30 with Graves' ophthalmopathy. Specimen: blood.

CDR3 amino acids: CASSLTDIASTDTQYF. DNA of the CDR3: TGTGCCAGCAGCTTAACGGACATCGCTAGCACAGATACGCAGTATTTT. The rearrangement joins TRBV11-2 to TRBJ2-3; perhaps TRBD1 as D (5 bases). The CDR3 is 16 amino acids. Germline V gives CDR1 SGHAT, CDR2 FQNNGV. Trimming removed 2 bases from V and 0 bases from J, with 12 bases in between.